The sequence of this TCR beta chain was determined in a study of blood T cells in healthy people across ages. General observations from the study: More naive CD4+ cells and higher diversity were found in long-lived than in aged donors. With age, beta diversity per million T cells declined roughly linearly, significantly by 40.

A second PCR, run for about 6 to 11 cycles, used a sample-barcoded 5' primer plus a J-beta primer mix. Every cDNA molecule bore a tag from a template-switch adaptor containing 12 random nucleotides. TCRdb re-derived calls from the 5' RACE reads in MiXCR, one entry per CDR3 protein. The table shows fewer than 2,000,000 distinct CDR3 sequences, with 30% to 40% occurring only once. On this clonotype itself: Its antigen is not identified.

The TCR comes from a human donor in good health. The sample consisted of blood.

The CDR3 region has the DNA TGTGCCAGCCCCCGGGCCGGGGCGGGCACAGATACGCAGTATTTT. Encoded protein: CASPRAGAGTDTQYF. The genes are TRBV6-4 and TRBJ2-3; D tentatively reads TRBD1 or TRBD2 (5 bases each). V shed 8 bases and J shed 1 base, with 16 bases lying between them. CDR3 length: 15 residues. Germline V CDR1 and CDR2: MRHNA, SNTAGT.